This entry is about one T cell receptor beta chain. With a much larger clone just one base away, this may be a read error. The use of genomic DNA as template underpinned the TCR beta VDJ and CDR3 profiling. TCRdb itself ran the reads through MiXCR, one entry per CDR3 protein. The sample lists around 140,000 distinct CDR3 sequences, 41% occurring once. V dropped 5 bases and J dropped 8 bases, with 18 bases sitting between them. The CDR3 spans 14 residues. This entry is derived from a study of CD8+CD57+ T cells in acquired aplastic anemia. On the study more broadly: Some 11 million reads, on average, were obtained for CD4+ cells from healthy donors.

Sample: sorted CD4+, CD8+, or CD8+CD57+ T cells (not recorded which) from PBMCs. This sequence was found in a human donor in good health, serving as a control. The rearrangement joins TRBV12-3 or TRBV12-4 to TRBJ1-2, with D perhaps matching TRBD1 (5 bases). In DNA form, the CDR3 reads TGTGCCAGCAGTGGGAGACAGAGTTTGATGGGCTACACCTTC. It is translated as CASSGRQSLMGYTF.